What follows describes a single T cell receptor (beta chain). Using immunoSEQ multiplex PCR, the repertoire was profiled, and TCRdb retains in-frame clones only, with some absent. The sample has some 45,000 clones, about four fifths seen once. The germline V gene encodes CDR1 DFQATT and CDR2 SNEGSKA (reference sequence). V lost 3 bases and J lost 3; bases outside the gene matches: 6. This CDR3 spans 15 amino acids. The data belong to a study of blood T cell repertoires in COVID-19. Study information: T cells, B-cell-depleted T cells, or PBMCs provided the cDNA or gDNA that served as material.

Material for sequencing was peripheral blood. This TCR was sampled from an older woman with acute or convalescent COVID-19. V and J are TRBV20-1 and TRBJ1-1, with 11 bases that match TRBD1. CDR3 loop: CSASGTGGLHTEAFF. DNA of the CDR3: TGCAGTGCTAGTGGGACAGGGGGGTTACACACTGAAGCTTTCTTT.